The rows below give T cell receptor beta chains drawn from one sample of a study of blood T cells in healthy people across ages. From the 5' RACE reads, TCRdb called clonotypes with MiXCR, one entry per CDR3 protein. The repertoire holds fewer than 950,000 distinct CDR3 sequences, less than 70% seen once, with 41% in the top ten. The sample taken for sequencing was blood. These receptors all come from a man older than 75 in good health. Each CDR3 is given with its conserved first and last residue. The D gene is left open where the match is weak. The size field is filled for only some rows; it gives once, few, many or a size class.

d_gene,v_gene,len,j_gene,abundance,CDR3aa,CDR3nt
-,TRBV5-1,14,TRBJ2-1,-,CASSSRETYNEQFF,TGCGCCAGCAGCTCAAGGGAAACCTACAATGAGCAGTTCTTC
-,TRBV20-1,13,TRBJ2-5,-,CSGVLTAQETQYF,TGCAGTGGCGTCTTAACCGCACAAGAGACCCAGTACTTC
TRBD2,TRBV12-3/TRBV12-4,15,TRBJ2-1,few,CASRKASGSWVEQFF,TGTGCCAGCAGGAAAGCTAGCGGGAGTTGGGTTGAGCAGTTCTTC
-,TRBV28,14,TRBJ1-3,-,CASVEARSGNTIYF,TGTGCCAGCGTTGAGGCCCGCTCTGGAAACACCATATATTTT
TRBD2,TRBV4-2,17,TRBJ2-1,-,CASSQDWGGSSYNEQFF,TGTGCCAGCAGCCAAGATTGGGGCGGGAGCTCCTACAATGAGCAGTTCTTC
-,TRBV29-1,15,TRBJ1-1,-,CSVELGAKGYTEAFF,TGCAGCGTTGAACTCGGGGCTAAAGGGTACACTGAAGCTTTCTTT
-,TRBV11-2,14,TRBJ2-5,-,CASRSWGFDDEQYF,TGTGCCAGCAGGTCCTGGGGGTTCGACGATGAGCAGTACTTC
TRBD1,TRBV24-1,16,TRBJ2-2,-,CATSDQGEPNTGELFF,TGTGCCACCAGTGATCAGGGGGAGCCGAACACCGGGGAGCTGTTTTTT
-,TRBV25-1,15,TRBJ2-1,-,CASSMGRGSYNEQFF,TGTGCCAGCAGCATGGGGCGGGGATCCTACAATGAGCAGTTCTTC
-,TRBV15,14,TRBJ2-5,-,CATSRDASQETQYF,TGTGCCACCAGCAGAGATGCCAGTCAAGAGACCCAGTACTTC
-,TRBV24-1,17,TRBJ2-5,-,CATSALGAGLSQETQYF,TGTGCCACCAGTGCCCTGGGGGCAGGGCTATCCCAAGAGACCCAGTACTTC
-,TRBV11-2,15,TRBJ2-3,few,CASSFGRRSTDTQYF,TGTGCCAGCAGCTTTGGGCGGAGGAGCACAGATACGCAGTATTTT
TRBD2,TRBV27,16,TRBJ2-3,-,CASSFGSGRELRYAYF,TGTGCCAGCAGTTTTGGATCGGGGCGGGAGTTGAGATACGCGTATTTT
-,TRBV20-1,16,TRBJ2-6,-,CSARDLRGTGANVLTF,TGCAGTGCTAGAGATTTACGGGGAACTGGGGCCAACGTCCTGACTTTC
TRBD2,TRBV27,14,TRBJ2-7,-,CASSLSPGRAEQYF,TGTGCCAGCAGTTTATCGCCAGGGAGGGCCGAGCAGTACTTC
-,TRBV5-1,16,TRBJ2-7,-,CASSLDPPAKGYEQYF,TGCGCCAGCAGCTTGGATCCGCCCGCGAAAGGCTACGAGCAGTACTTC
TRBD2,TRBV14,16,TRBJ2-7,-,CASSPRLAGFSYEQYF,TGTGCCAGCAGCCCACGGCTAGCGGGGTTCTCCTACGAGCAGTACTTC
TRBD2,TRBV20-1,15,TRBJ2-5,-,CSARDAGTSGETQYF,TGCAGTGCTAGAGATGCCGGGACTAGCGGCGAGACCCAGTACTTC
-,TRBV21-1,16,TRBJ2-1,once,CASRPRQPDGYNEQFF,TGTGCCAGCAGGCCACGGCAGCCGGACGGCTACAATGAGCAGTTCTTC
-,TRBV24-1,15,TRBJ2-6,-,CATSDRFSGANVLTF,TGTGCCACCAGTGACAGATTCTCTGGGGCCAACGTCCTGACTTTC
-,TRBV27,13,TRBJ2-7,-,CASRIGASYEQYF,TGTGCCAGCAGAATCGGGGCCTCTTACGAGCAGTACTTC